Listed below are T cell receptor beta chains from one sample, sequenced in a study of CD8 T cells in Susac syndrome. Using its own MiXCR run on the immunoSEQ multiplex PCR reads, TCRdb lists one record per CDR3 protein. The sample records about 180,000 distinct CDR3 sequences, 94% being singletons. Sequencing input: CD4+ T cells from PBMCs. The source is a human donor with Susac syndrome. CDR3s include the opening cysteine and the closing phenylalanine or tryptophan. The D gene is left open where the match is weak. The size entry is marked missing in some rows and otherwise reads once, few, many or a size class.

CDR3aa	CDR3nt	abundance	d_gene	len	v_gene	j_gene
CSAKLPPGNTEAFF	TGCAGTGCTAAGTTACCACCGGGGAACACTGAAGCTTTCTTT	-	-	14	TRBV20-1	TRBJ1-1
CASSVEGFSYNEQFF	TGTGCCAGCAGCGTAGAAGGGTTCTCCTACAATGAGCAGTTCTTC	-	-	15	TRBV9	TRBJ2-1
CASSTLTSGSPDTQYF	TGCGCCAGCAGCACCCTGACTAGCGGGAGCCCAGATACGCAGTATTTT	-	TRBD2	16	TRBV5-1	TRBJ2-3
CASSEGDGSEAFF	TGTGCCAGCAGTGAAGGGGACGGGTCTGAAGCTTTCTTT	-	-	13	TRBV6-1	TRBJ1-1
CASSLGAGQVQETQYF	TGTGCCAGCAGCTTAGGGGCGGGACAGGTTCAAGAGACCCAGTACTTC	-	TRBD1	16	TRBV7-6	TRBJ2-5
CSVRRGGSNEQFF	TGCAGTGTTAGACGGGGGGGGTCCAATGAGCAGTTCTTC	-	TRBD2	13	TRBV20-1	TRBJ2-1
CASSPDSFNEKLFF	TGTGCCAGCAGCCCTGACAGCTTTAATGAAAAACTGTTTTTT	-	-	14	TRBV7-2	TRBJ1-4
CASTVAGANTDTQYF	TGTGCCAGCACGGTAGCGGGGGCCAACACAGATACGCAGTATTTT	-	TRBD2	15	TRBV28	TRBJ2-3
CATSREEVETQYF	TGTGCCACCAGCAGGGAAGAGGTGGAGACCCAGTACTTC	-	-	13	TRBV15	TRBJ2-5
CSVAGTDQGRGDYEQYF	TGCAGCGTCGCAGGGACAGACCAAGGGAGAGGGGACTACGAGCAGTACTTC	-	TRBD1	17	TRBV29-1	TRBJ2-7
CAWRLKAAQNIQYF	TGTGCCTGGCGGCTGAAGGCTGCCCAAAACATTCAGTACTTC	-	-	14	TRBV30	TRBJ2-4
CASSLSNVLTF	TGTGCCAGCAGCCTGTCCAACGTCCTGACTTTC	-	-	11	TRBV7-9	TRBJ2-6
CASSAPDRQETQYF	TGTGCCAGCAGCGCCCCGGACCGCCAAGAGACCCAGTACTTC	-	-	14	TRBV9	TRBJ2-5
CAISESTRKGASTEAFF	TGTGCCATCAGTGAGTCGACTCGGAAGGGGGCTAGCACTGAAGCTTTCTTT	-	TRBD1	17	TRBV10-3	TRBJ1-1
CASKLGTGLNSPLHF	TGTGCCAGTAAACTGGGGACAGGGCTAAATTCACCCCTCCACTTT	-	TRBD1	15	TRBV19	TRBJ1-6
CASSERGEGYNEQFF	TGTGCCAGCAGTGAGCGGGGGGAGGGCTACAATGAGCAGTTCTTC	-	TRBD2	15	TRBV2	TRBJ2-1
CATSDPNGAGNEQFF	TGTGCCACCAGTGATCCGAACGGGGCGGGGAATGAGCAGTTCTTC	-	-	15	TRBV24-1	TRBJ2-1
CASSEAKGSTIYF	TGCGCCAGCAGTGAAGCCAAGGGGTCCACCATATATTTT	-	-	13	TRBV10-2	TRBJ1-3
CASSLSDSNEQFF	TGTGCCAGCAGCTTATCCGACAGCAATGAGCAGTTCTTC	-	-	13	TRBV11-3	TRBJ2-1
CASSRPDGANTDTQYF	TGCGCCAGCAGCCGACCCGACGGGGCAAACACAGATACGCAGTATTTT	-	-	16	TRBV5-1	TRBJ2-3
CAISESGTGGSDTEAFF	TGTGCCATCAGTGAGTCAGGGACAGGGGGCTCGGACACTGAAGCTTTCTTT	-	TRBD1	17	TRBV10-3	TRBJ1-1
CAWVGQPTGEAFF	TGTGCCTGGGTAGGACAGCCAACGGGTGAAGCTTTCTTT	-	-	13	TRBV30	TRBJ1-1
CASRGGPTDTQYF	TGTGCCAGCAGGGGGGGGCCCACAGATACGCAGTATTTT	-	-	13	TRBV6-5	TRBJ2-3
CASSLGGSAGASYEQYF	TGCGCCAGCAGCTTGGGAGGGTCAGCGGGGGCTTCCTACGAGCAGTACTTC	-	TRBD2	17	TRBV5-1	TRBJ2-7
CASRPSGGKNIQYF	TGTGCCAGCAGACCGAGCGGGGGAAAAAACATTCAGTACTTC	-	TRBD2	14	TRBV12-3/TRBV12-4	TRBJ2-4
CASSQGTGGLSPLHF	TGTGCCAGCAGCCAAGGGACAGGGGGACTCTCACCCCTCCACTTT	-	TRBD1	15	TRBV4-2	TRBJ1-6
CASSLDRGEQYF	TGTGCCAGCAGTTTGGACAGGGGCGAGCAGTACTTC	few	TRBD1	12	TRBV12-3/TRBV12-4	TRBJ2-7
CSVDRTHYGYTF	TGCAGCGTTGATAGGACGCACTATGGCTACACCTTC	-	-	12	TRBV29-1	TRBJ1-2
CASKGGAGNEQFF	TGTGCCAGCAAGGGGGGGGCCGGGAATGAGCAGTTCTTC	-	-	13	TRBV6-6	TRBJ2-1
CASSEVLTLSSYNEQFF	TGTGCCAGCAGTGAAGTGCTCACACTGAGCTCCTACAATGAGCAGTTCTTC	-	-	17	TRBV2	TRBJ2-1
CASSRHQETQYF	TGTGCCAGCAGCCGACACCAAGAGACCCAGTACTTC	-	-	12	TRBV7-2	TRBJ2-5